These 9 T cell receptor beta chains share one sample of origin, sequenced in a study of shared clonotypes between healthy human individuals (dated by TCRdb to 2018 to 2021). Libraries were prepared through the immunoSEQ multiplex PCR assay. TCRdb carries this immuneACCESS record with in-frame sequences only. Its versions omit some clonotypes, under half of them owing to an unresolved V gene in the studies checked, with the rest unexplained. For this sample there are hundreds of thousands of clones; almost 97% appear just once. The biggest ten clones account for 0.06% of the sample. Sequencing was performed on naive CD4+ T cells sorted from blood. Per the publication, the cell subset or site label means: CD45RA+ positively selected. The origin of the receptors is a woman between 25 and 40 years old in good health.

V gene TRBV28 combines with J gene TRBJ1-5; TRBD1 matches at 10 bases. V shed 9 bases and J 3 bases; nucleotides not matched to a gene: 8. CDR3 size: 15 residues. Germline V gene data show CDR1 as MDHEN and CDR2 as SYDVKM. CDR3 DNA: TGTGCCAGTTCGCCGGGACAGGGGCTCAATCAGCCCCAGCATTTT. Translation: CASSPGQGLNQPQHF.

The chain combines TRBV5-5 with TRBJ2-7; 7 nucleotides match TRBD1. Germline CDR1 and CDR2: SGHKS and YYEKEE (reference sequence). This CDR3 is 15 amino acids long. V shed 4 bases, J shed 4 bases, and the junction held 11 bases outside the gene matches. The CDR3 spells CASSPGPQGDYEQYF. The CDR3 nucleotides read TGTGCCAGCAGCCCGGGCCCTCAGGGGGATTACGAGCAGTACTTC.

This chain uses TRBV7-3 with TRBJ2-7; 7 positions agree with TRBD1. The CDR3 contains 15 residues. The ends lost 5 bases at V and 7 bases at J; junction bases unmatched: 14. The germline V gene has CDR1 SGHTA and CDR2 FQGTGA. The CDR3 DNA follows: TGTGCCAGCAGCGCCGCCGGGACAGCGGAAGGTGAGCAGTACTTC. As protein: CASSAAGTAEGEQYF.

The chain couples TRBV29-1 to TRBJ2-3; perhaps TRBD2 as D (6 bases). The CDR3 spans 15 residues. With 4 bases removed from V and 6 bases from J, the gap between germline ends came to 20 bases. Looked up from germline, CDR1 is SQVTM and CDR2 is ANQGSEA. CDR3 sequence reads: CSVVRGTVGGDTQYF. The CDR3 bases are TGCAGCGTTGTGCGGGGCACAGTCGGGGGTGATACGCAGTATTTT.

The chain links TRBV7-9 to TRBJ2-7; weak D call: TRBD1 (5 bases). The V end was cut by 2 bases, the J end by 4 bases, with 24 bases between. The CDR3 runs 18 residues. Germline V gives CDR1 SEHNR, CDR2 FQNEAQ (reference sequence). The CDR3 protein is CASSLFVTGQGEPYEQYF. Here the CDR3 DNA reads TGTGCCAGCAGCTTATTTGTGACGGGCCAAGGGGAACCTTACGAGCAGTACTTC. The whole variable domain, filled in from reference TRBV7-9 and TRBJ2-7, reads DTGVSQNPRHKITKRGQNVTFRCDPISEHNRLYWYRQTLGQGPEFLTYFQNEAQLEKSRLLSDRFSAERPKGSFSTLEIQRTEQGDSAMYLCASSLFVTGQGEPYEQYFGPGTRLTVT.

The chain is built from TRBV19 and TRBJ2-3; the D gene is possibly TRBD2 (5 bases). V dropped 3 bases and J dropped 0 bases, with 13 bases sitting between them. There are 16 residues in the CDR3. CDR1 is LNHDA and CDR2 is SQIVND in the germline V gene (reference sequence). The CDR3 DNA follows: TGTGCCAGTAGTATCGCGGGCGTATATAGCACAGATACGCAGTATTTT. It is translated as CASSIAGVYSTDTQYF.

This rearrangement joins TRBV5-4 to TRBJ1-4, with a possible D match to TRBD1 (6 bases). Germline CDR1 reads SGHNT; CDR2 reads YYREEE (reference sequence). The CDR3 runs 16 residues. Trimming took off 4 bases at V and 2 bases at J, with 15 bases between the two ends. The CDR3 nucleotides read TGTGCCAGCAGCGCTAGACGGGGGCCGACTAATGAAAAACTGTTTTTT. This codes for CASSARRGPTNEKLFF.

The chain combines TRBV4-2 with TRBJ2-2, with D perhaps TRBD1 or TRBD2 (5 bases each). CDR3 length: 16 residues. Between the trimmed V and J ends, which lost 8 bases and 1 base, there was a span of 17 bases. Germline V gives CDR1 LGHNA, CDR2 YNFKEQ. The CDR3: CASSESGTGNTGELFF. The CDR3 nucleotides read TGTGCCAGCTCGGAGTCGGGAACAGGGAACACCGGGGAGCTGTTTTTT.

The chain employs TRBV7-6 and TRBJ2-7; TRBD1 might be the D (6 bases). Trimming pared 5 bases from V and 2 bases from J, leaving 16 bases between. In germline, CDR1 is SGHVS, CDR2 FNYEAQ. The CDR3 consists of 15 residues. The CDR3 here is CASSLGSGTTYEQYF. The CDR3 DNA reads TGTGCCAGCAGCCTTGGGTCCGGGACAACCTACGAGCAGTACTTC. The whole variable domain, remainder taken from reference TRBV7-6 and TRBJ2-7, is GAGVSQSPRYKVTKRGQDVALRCDPISGHVSLYWYRQALGQGPEFLTYFNYEAQQDKSGLPNDRFSAERPEGSISTLTIQRTEQRDSAMYRCASSLGSGTTYEQYFGPGTRLTVT.